The 8 T cell receptor beta chains in this list originate from one sample, sequenced in a study of response to subunit inactivated influenza vaccine. TCRdb independently ran MiXCR on the RT-PCR reads; one entry per CDR3 protein. The table includes 400,000 to 550,000 distinct CDR3 sequences, approximately 24% detected once. This material consisted of CD4+ T cells sorted from PBMCs, taken 4 to 6 days after vaccination. All receptors derive from a man aged 50 to 60 who received an inactivated influenza vaccine.

This clonotype was seen a few times. The chain is built from TRBV5-1 and TRBJ1-4; D possibly corresponds to TRBD1 (5 bases). The CDR3 is made up of 15 amino acids. V lost 4 bases to trimming and J lost 10 bases, with 20 bases between them. Germline V lookup: CDR1 SGHRS, CDR2 YFSETQ. Written as DNA, the CDR3 is TGCGCCAGCAGCCCGGACCAGACAGAGGGAAGAAAACTGTTTTTT. It yields the protein CASSPDQTEGRKLFF.

This rearrangement joins TRBV7-2 to TRBJ1-1; D gene uncertain. The CDR3 is made up of 15 amino acids. V lost 1 base and J lost 1, with 10 bases in between. The V gene's germline CDR1 is SGHTA and CDR2 FQGNSA. The CDR3 is CASSLVGRQNTEAFF. CDR3 bases: TGTGCCAGCAGCTTAGTTGGGCGACAGAACACTGAAGCTTTCTTT.

This clonotype was detected only a few times. The J gene is TRBJ2-5, the V gene TRBV11-2; perhaps TRBD2 as D (6 bases). Per the germline V gene, CDR1 is SGHAT and CDR2 is FQNNGV. V lost 5 bases and J 2 bases, leaving 15 bases between the germline ends. This CDR3 comprises 15 residues. CDR3 DNA: TGTGCCAGCAGCAAACCGCGACTAGTTCAAGAGACCCAGTACTTC. This encodes CASSKPRLVQETQYF.

This rearrangement joins TRBV13 to TRBJ2-2, with 8 bases identical to TRBD2. The CDR3 runs 18 residues. The ends lost 5 bases at V and 3 bases at J; junction bases unmatched: 14. CDR1 is PRHDT, CDR2 FYEKMQ, per germline (reference sequence). The CDR3, as DNA: TGTGCCAGCAGCACACTCGGGAGGGGGAAAAAGGACACCGGGGAGCTGTTTTTT. Amino acids: CASSTLGRGKKDTGELFF.

The CDR3 is CASRAGGDGYEQYF. The DNA of the CDR3 is TGTGCCAGCAGAGCAGGGGGAGACGGGTACGAGCAGTACTTC. The chain joins TRBV12-3 or TRBV12-4 to TRBJ2-7; 7 bases match TRBD1. J gave up 4 bases and V 6 bases, and 9 bases lay outside the gene matches. The length of the CDR3 is 14 residues.

This clonotype was seen at least ten times. V gene TRBV4-1 combines with J gene TRBJ1-3; TRBD1 agrees at 7 bases. The germline V gene encodes CDR1 MGHRA and CDR2 YSYEKL. The CDR3 is 16 amino acids. V was pared by 4 bases and J by 0 bases, with 6 bases of the junction left unmatched. CDR3 in DNA: TGCGCCAGCAGCCGGACTGGACAGGACTCTGGAAACACCATATATTTT. Protein sequence: CASSRTGQDSGNTIYF.

This chain joins TRBV12-3 or TRBV12-4 and TRBJ2-6; tentatively, D is TRBD2 (6 bases). This CDR3 region has 15 residues. Trimming shortened V by 6 bases and J by 4 bases, and 13 bases separated the two germline ends. The CDR3 DNA reads TGTGCCAGCAGACCGGGGGAGGTCGGGGCCAACGTCCTGACTTTC. Protein: CASRPGEVGANVLTF.

This chain links TRBV20-1 with TRBJ1-3, with TRBD1 identical over 9 bases. The CDR3 is 14 amino acids. Germline V lookup: CDR1 DFQATT, CDR2 SNEGSKA (reference sequence). Trimming removed 6 bases from V and 0 bases from J; junction bases left unmatched: 3. The CDR3 DNA follows: TGCAGTGCCACGACAGGGGGCTCTGGAAACACCATATATTTT. This translates into CSATTGGSGNTIYF.